This TCR beta chain came from a study of T cell repertoires in cytomegalovirus infection. Study background: Public TCR beta signatures provided an indication of both CMV infection and a matching HLA type.

This clonotype was detected a few times. The antigen remains unidentified. Overall study findings and caveats: HLA-C-restricted, CMV-specific TCR beta clonotypes were dominant ex vivo.

This CDR3 contains 18 residues. Germline trimming cut 5 bases from V and 0 bases from J; bases unmatched to any gene: 8. The germline V gene encodes CDR1 SGHTA and CDR2 FQGNSA. TCRdb reprocessed the reads with MiXCR, giving one entry per CDR3 protein. The table lists 900,000 to 950,000 distinct CDR3 sequences, roughly 31% of them singletons. The sequence was obtained from a human donor in good health (CMV status not recorded). Some clones in this sample may be carry-over from other donors' samples. Here the sequenced sample was cultured CD8+ T cells from PBMCs, taken from culture after CMV antigen stimulation. This chain links TRBV7-2 with TRBJ2-1; 12 bases fit TRBD2. The CDR3 reads CASSPWTSGESSYNEQFF. CDR3 sequence (DNA): TGTGCCAGCAGCCCTTGGACTAGCGGGGAAAGCTCCTACAATGAGCAGTTCTTC.